These T cell receptor beta chains were read from a single sample in a study of blood T cells in healthy people across ages. TCRdb re-called the 5' RACE reads with MiXCR, one entry per CDR3 protein. Of hundreds of thousands of distinct CDR3 sequences in the sample, nearly 25% were seen once. The same sample was also used in a study of T cells of mothers and their children.

The sample was blood. These receptor sequences come from a boy younger than 18 in good health. Both conserved end residues are part of each CDR3. D genes are given only for firm matches. The size of a clone is reported for some rows only, either as once, few or many, or as a class for expanded clones.

.	TRBV6-2/TRBV6-3	TRBJ2-3	.	TGTGCCAGCAGTTGGGCAGGGTTCACAGATACGCAGTATTTT	CASSWAGFTDTQYF
.	TRBV6-5	TRBJ1-4	.	TGTGCCAGCAGTTACGGGAATTCCAATGAAAAACTGTTTTTT	CASSYGNSNEKLFF
.	TRBV30	TRBJ1-3	.	TGTGCCTGGGAATCGGGAAACTCTGGAAACACCATATATTTT	CAWESGNSGNTIYF
.	TRBV30	TRBJ2-1	.	TGTGCCTGGAGTGCAACGAAATGGGGCGGGGATGAGCAGTTCTTC	CAWSATKWGGDEQFF
.	TRBV20-1	TRBJ2-7	.	TGCAGTGCTAGAGGTGGGTTAGCCTACGAGCAGTACTTC	CSARGGLAYEQYF
TRBD2	TRBV20-1	TRBJ2-1	.	TGCAGTGCTAGGGTTGCGGGAGATAGTAATGAGCAGTTCTTC	CSARVAGDSNEQFF
.	TRBV29-1	TRBJ1-1	.	TGCAGCGTTGAGCGGGGTTCCTTAACTGAAGCTTTCTTT	CSVERGSLTEAFF
.	TRBV7-8	TRBJ2-7	.	TGTGCCAGCAGCTCGATGGACGAAGGCGGCCACGAGCAGTACTTC	CASSSMDEGGHEQYF
.	TRBV7-2	TRBJ1-1	few	TGTGCCAGCAGCTTAGGTACAGGCATTGAAGCTTTCTTT	CASSLGTGIEAFF
TRBD2	TRBV27	TRBJ2-1	.	TGTGCCAGCACGAAATTAGCGGGAGGTTTCCTTTTTTATATGAATGAGCAGTTCTTC	CASTKLAGGFLFYMNEQFF
.	TRBV27	TRBJ2-3	few	TGTGCCAGCAGTAAAGGAGCGAAGGTGGCAGATACGCAGTATTTT	CASSKGAKVADTQYF
.	TRBV28	TRBJ2-5	.	TGTGCCAGCAGTGGGCGGACGGGACAAGAGACCCAGTACTTC	CASSGRTGQETQYF
.	TRBV7-9	TRBJ1-1	few	TGTGCCAGCAGGCGGAGGGGAGGCACTGAAGCTTTCTTT	CASRRRGGTEAFF
.	TRBV4-2	TRBJ2-2	.	TGTGCCAGCAGCCACGGCAACCAAAACACCGGGGAGCTGTTTTTT	CASSHGNQNTGELFF
.	TRBV9	TRBJ1-1	few	TGTGCCAGCAGCGTAGGCCCGCGAGAGGACACTGAAGCTTTCTTT	CASSVGPREDTEAFF
TRBD2	TRBV5-1	TRBJ2-5	many	TGCGCCAGCAGCTCGGGAGGACTAGCGGGGTCGCTCCAAGAGACCCAGTACTTC	CASSSGGLAGSLQETQYF
.	TRBV4-1	TRBJ2-5	.	TGCGCCAGCAGCTCACCACGGGCAGAGACCCAGTACTTC	CASSSPRAETQYF
.	TRBV5-4	TRBJ2-5	few	TGTGCCAGCAGCTGGCAGGGGGGTCTACAAGAGACCCAGTACTTC	CASSWQGGLQETQYF
.	TRBV28	TRBJ2-5	.	TGTGCCAGCAGGTCACAGGGCCCGGAGACCCAGTACTTC	CASRSQGPETQYF
TRBD2	TRBV2	TRBJ2-3	.	TGTGCCAGCAGTGAGGGTAGTAGATCTCCAGCGGGAGGGGACACAGATACGCAGTATTTT	CASSEGSRSPAGGDTDTQYF
TRBD1	TRBV7-2	TRBJ1-6	few	TGTGCCAGCAGGTCCGGGACAGAGGATTCACCCCTCCACTTT	CASRSGTEDSPLHF
.	TRBV5-5	TRBJ1-6	few	TGTGCCAGCAGCCCTGGGGACCTTGATAATTCACCCCTCCACTTT	CASSPGDLDNSPLHF
TRBD2	TRBV7-2	TRBJ2-1	.	TGTGCCAGCAGCTTACGGAGCGGGAGTTTCGATGAGCAGTTCTTC	CASSLRSGSFDEQFF
.	TRBV6-2/TRBV6-3	TRBJ2-4	.	TGTGCCAGTTCGGATCTCACGGAGGCCAAAAACATTCAGTACTTC	CASSDLTEAKNIQYF
.	TRBV28	TRBJ1-4	many	TGTGCCAGCGTCTCGGGGACTAATGAAAAACTGTTTTTT	CASVSGTNEKLFF
.	TRBV4-2	TRBJ2-1	few	TGTGCCAGCAGCCAAGATTTTCGGGGGAACGAGCAGTTCTTC	CASSQDFRGNEQFF
.	TRBV27	TRBJ1-3	many	TGTGCCAGCAGTTTATCCGGGGGATTCGCTGGAAACACCATATATTTT	CASSLSGGFAGNTIYF
.	TRBV9	TRBJ2-5	few	TGTGCCAGCAGCGTAGAGGCAGAGACCCAGTACTTC	CASSVEAETQYF
.	TRBV5-8	TRBJ2-1	few	TGTGCCAGCAGCTTGCTAGCCCTTGACTCCTACAATGAGCAGTTCTTC	CASSLLALDSYNEQFF
TRBD1	TRBV12-3/TRBV12-4	TRBJ1-1	.	TGTGCCAGCAGTTCCTATGGGACAGGGATGAACACTGAAGCTTTCTTT	CASSSYGTGMNTEAFF
TRBD2	TRBV6-6	TRBJ2-3	.	TGTGCCAGCAGTTACCCCGTAGCGGGGGGGAGCACAGATACGCAGTATTTT	CASSYPVAGGSTDTQYF
.	TRBV29-1	TRBJ1-1	few	TGCAGCGTTGAAGGGGCAGGGGAAGCTTTCTTT	CSVEGAGEAFF
.	TRBV28	TRBJ1-5	.	TGTGCCAGCAGTTTTCGAGATACGCAGCATTTT	CASSFRDTQHF
.	TRBV20-1	TRBJ1-1	few	TGCAGTGCTAGAGAGGGACGGATCACTGAAGCTTTCTTT	CSAREGRITEAFF
.	TRBV7-3	TRBJ2-2	few	TGTGCCAGCAGCTTAGGAGGGGCGACCGGGGAGCTGTTTTTT	CASSLGGATGELFF
.	TRBV12-3/TRBV12-4	TRBJ2-7	few	TGTGCCAGCAGTTTTACCCAGGGCACTTACGAGCAGTACTTC	CASSFTQGTYEQYF
.	TRBV20-1	TRBJ1-4	.	TGCAGTGCCCCGGAGGGGTGGGCCGAAAAACTGTTTTTT	CSAPEGWAEKLFF
.	TRBV12-3/TRBV12-4	TRBJ2-7	.	TGTGCCAGCAGTTTTTCTAGGAGCTCCTACGAGCAGTACTTC	CASSFSRSSYEQYF
.	TRBV6-5	TRBJ2-5	few	TGTGCCAGCAGTTACTCGATCGGGGACTACCAAGAGACCCAGTACTTC	CASSYSIGDYQETQYF
TRBD2	TRBV12-5	TRBJ2-3	.	TGTGCTAGTGCTCGACTAGCGGGCGTAGATACGCAGTATTTT	CASARLAGVDTQYF
TRBD1	TRBV15	TRBJ2-7	few	TGTGCCACCAGCCCCGGGACAGGGGGCGCGTACGAGCAGTACTTC	CATSPGTGGAYEQYF
.	TRBV27	TRBJ1-2	.	TGTGCCAGCAGTCCGAGGGGCGCAGGACATGGCTACACCTTC	CASSPRGAGHGYTF
.	TRBV6-1	TRBJ2-6	.	TGTGCCAGCAGTCAATCATCGTTTTCTCCTATCCGGGCCAACGTCCTGACTTTC	CASSQSSFSPIRANVLTF
.	TRBV3-1	TRBJ2-4	once	TGTGCCAGCAGCCAAGATAGGGGAAGGTTTGCCAAAAACATTCAGTACTTC	CASSQDRGRFAKNIQYF
.	TRBV7-9	TRBJ2-7	few	TGTGCCAGCAGCTCGACAGTAACCTACGAGCAGTACTTC	CASSSTVTYEQYF